The table lists the clone carrying this T cell receptor (beta chain) with a few counts. Its antigen is not known. The data were taken from a study of T cell repertoires in cytomegalovirus infection. In the study overall: Recently identified HLA-C-restricted CMV epitopes were used, and well-studied HLA-B-restricted CMV epitopes were used as well. Public TCR beta signatures were indicative of both CMV infection and a matching HLA type.

From germline, CDR1 is SGHNT and CDR2 YYREEE (reference sequence). V was cut by 1 base and J by 0 bases, with 10 bases left in between. This CDR3 spans 15 amino acids. In TCRdb, the reads were re-called with MiXCR into one record per CDR3 protein. The top ten clones hold 48% of a sample with some 560,000 distinct CDR3 sequences, approximately 40% of them seen once. The study, taken as a whole, reports: The ex vivo response was dominated by HLA-C-restricted CMV-specific TCR beta clonotypes.

This receptor was obtained from a human donor in good health (CMV status not recorded). Some clones in this sample may be carry-over from other donors' samples. The input for sequencing was cultured PBMCs, taken from culture after CMV antigen stimulation. The gene calls are TRBV5-4 and TRBJ1-2; D not certain. The CDR3 protein is CASSLFLGSNYGYTF. The CDR3 DNA is TGTGCCAGCAGCTTGTTCCTCGGGTCTAACTATGGCTACACCTTC.